What follows is one T cell receptor (beta chain) and its context. Antigen: not known. The study sampled nominally healthy donors, though unrecorded immune exposures were likely. This entry comes from a study of cytomegalovirus exposure and HLA in healthy donors. CDR1 and CDR2 (germline): GTSNPN, SVGIG (reference sequence). The CDR3 length is 13 residues. V was pared by 2 bases and J by 1 base, with 8 bases between. With 60 Vbeta and 13 Jbeta primers, the PCR was carried out. Using immunoSEQ multiplex PCR, the repertoire was profiled, and TCRdb retains in-frame clones only, with some absent. The table lists 200,000 to 250,000 clones, 85% of them singletons, with roughly 0.22% in the top ten. General study results and limits: Per published reports, the classifier diagnosed cytomegalovirus status with high specificity and sensitivity. For TCR beta chains, V- and J-gene trimming was later linked to a missense DCLRE1C variant. Earlier results showed most TCR beta V segments being productive about 90% or about 30% of the time.

The receptor comes from a girl aged 2-10 years in good health and CMV-seronegative. Sequences were obtained from PBMCs. This chain connects TRBV30 to TRBJ1-1, with a weak D call TRBD1 (5 bases). The CDR3 bases are TGTGCCTGGAGTCCTACAGGGAACACTGAAGCTTTCTTT. Its protein product is CAWSPTGNTEAFF.